The rows below give T cell receptor beta chains drawn from one sample of a study of shared clonotypes between healthy human individuals. Generated by immunoSEQ multiplex PCR, the TCRdb table keeps only in-frame clones and is missing some. This table has about 2.2 million clones, 90% to 95% appearing once. Sequenced material: naive CD8+ T cells from PBMCs. These receptor sequences come from a man aged 18 to 30 in good health. Some clones in this sample may be carry-over from other donors' samples. CDR3s leave out the opening cysteine and the closing phenylalanine or tryptophan. The size of a clone is reported for some rows only, either as once, few or many, or as a class for expanded clones.

j_gene	abundance	v_gene	CDR3aa
TRBJ2-5	-	TRBV4-2	ASSQDGTEKTQY
TRBJ1-4	-	TRBV5-4	ASSRWGTGFNEKLF
TRBJ2-2	-	TRBV19	ASTPSVSGELF
TRBJ2-3	-	TRBV28	ASSQTGGLREDTQY
TRBJ1-1	few	TRBV27	ASSISRGTEAF
TRBJ1-5	-	TRBV2	ASSVAGYLNQPQH
TRBJ1-4	-	TRBV2	ASRILGTGGEKLF
TRBJ1-2	-	TRBV5-6	ASSLEGEDGYT
TRBJ2-7	-	TRBV6-5	ASSFPGEQY
TRBJ1-1	-	TRBV27	ASSPAGSTEAF
TRBJ2-7	-	TRBV5-8	ASSLPGSDEQY
TRBJ2-7	-	TRBV7-9	ASSDPSGRRGEQY
TRBJ1-6	-	TRBV28	ASTPPRGPLH
TRBJ2-7	-	TRBV5-1	ASSPGVAYEQY
TRBJ2-3	-	TRBV13	ASSYSTDTQY
TRBJ2-1	-	TRBV28	ASSSSWGLTRDNEQF
TRBJ2-1	-	TRBV30	AWSVAVVDEQF
TRBJ2-3	-	TRBV27	ASSFQGPDTQY
TRBJ1-1	-	TRBV7-8	ASSLDRAGTTEAF
TRBJ2-7	-	TRBV27	ASSRTGTSRYEQY
TRBJ2-3	-	TRBV30	AWSVLGVTQY
TRBJ2-7	-	TRBV7-8	ASSPDRGEQY
TRBJ1-1	once	TRBV28	ASSLVQGGNPEAF
TRBJ2-1	-	TRBV9	ASSSRGRRNEQF
TRBJ2-7	-	TRBV5-4	ASSLRGGSVYEQY
TRBJ2-2	-	TRBV27	ASRTSNTGELF
TRBJ1-1	-	TRBV28	ASSLGGRRGSTEAF
TRBJ2-1	-	TRBV7-2	ASSWWLEYGSTRGNEQF
TRBJ1-1	-	TRBV19	ASSMWSPNTEAF
TRBJ2-5	-	TRBV4-1	ASSQDGETAQY
TRBJ1-1	-	TRBV19	ASSPGIRTEAF
TRBJ2-7	once	TRBV28	ASSLWSGGDYEQY
TRBJ2-5	once	TRBV27	ASSSTGTYQETQY
TRBJ2-3	-	TRBV5-6	ASSGGLAGPDTQY
TRBJ1-2	-	TRBV28	ASSLTASYYGYT
TRBJ2-3	-	TRBV19	ASRLAGTDTQY
TRBJ2-1	-	TRBV9	ASSVWLHPSYNEQF
TRBJ2-2	-	TRBV9	ASSVTVSYTGELF
TRBJ1-2	-	TRBV28	ASSTNPRTANYGYT
TRBJ1-1	-	TRBV7-3	ASSPHGRSEAF
TRBJ2-7	once	TRBV4-2	ASSLGWASAAYEQY
TRBJ1-6	-	TRBV4-3	ASSPTEGHTYNSPLH
TRBJ2-7	-	TRBV9	ASGGTEDVEQY
TRBJ2-7	-	TRBV11-2	ASSLGGRAYEQY
TRBJ1-5	-	TRBV27	ASTPRTANQPQH
TRBJ1-2	-	TRBV2	ASSENRRN
TRBJ2-1	-	TRBV19	ASRSGGPLEQF
TRBJ2-1	once	TRBV7-2	ASSLGGRPPYNEQF
TRBJ2-7	-	TRBV2	ASSWDSPYEQY
TRBJ2-5	-	TRBV25-1	ASSEWVEETQY
TRBJ2-2	once	TRBV15	ATSPLDWLLTNTGELF
TRBJ1-2	-	TRBV7-9	ASSLEGRVAYGYT
TRBJ2-5	-	TRBV27	ASSYRNPGETQY
TRBJ2-2	-	TRBV5-1	ASSSNTGELF
TRBJ2-7	-	TRBV30	AWSWGGTGEQY
TRBJ2-1	-	TRBV7-9	ASSPSPRDEQF
TRBJ2-7	-	TRBV27	ASSLGTRGYEQY